The 5 T cell receptor beta chains in this list originate from one sample, sequenced in a study of tumor-infiltrating lymphocytes in primary liver carcinoma. The investigators made TCR beta cDNA from around 540 ng total RNA, using a constant-region primer. Libraries covering TCR beta were generated through three nested multiplex PCR rounds (using a slightly modified ARM-PCR). With TRBV1-TRBV30 forward primers and a C-beta reverse primer, the first two PCR rounds were run for around 11 cycles each. TCRdb fed the multiplex PCR reads into MiXCR, producing one record per CDR3 protein. The sample shows about 100,000 distinct CDR3 sequences, almost 70% of them seen only once. The study co-extracted DNA and RNA from 20-30 mg of unsorted bulk tissue. Sequencing was carried out using liver tumor tissue from sampling region 5. Subset defined: tumor region T5, tumor centre. Every receptor here comes from a woman aged 55-70 years with primary liver carcinoma and hepatitis B virus infection.

In regard to this clonotype: Without the conserved terminal phenylalanine or tryptophan, this CDR3 likely stems from a read error. The chain joins TRBV29-1 to TRBJ2-2; D gene uncertain. CDR3 size: 11 residues. Germline CDR1 is SQVTM and CDR2 is ANQGSEA. This CDR3 is CSVLYTGELFY. CDR3 sequence (DNA): TGCAGCGTCCTATACACTGGGGAGCTGTTTTAT.

As regards this clonotype: It is likely a read error, because the conserved phenylalanine at the end of the CDR3 is missing. The V and J genes are TRBV29-1 and TRBJ2-1; a possible D gene is TRBD1 (5 bases). This CDR3 has 13 amino acids. Germline V gene data show CDR1 as SQVTM and CDR2 as ANQGSEA. The CDR3 DNA reads as TGCAGCGTTGTAAGGGGTTGGAACAATGAACAGTTCTTA. It specifies CSVVRGWNNEQFL.

To note about this clonotype: A junction boundary mismatches the germline segment, possibly from a read error. This chain uses TRBV11-2 with TRBJ2-2; 12 bases match TRBD2. The CDR3 has 16 amino acids. CDR1 SGHAT and CDR2 FQNNGV come from the germline V gene. The CDR3 here is CASSFRLAGDAGGQVF. For the CDR3, the DNA is TGTGCCAGCAGCTTCCGACTAGCGGGAGATGCGGGGGGGCAGGTTTTT.

Note on this clonotype: Its ends do not fully match the called genes, so a read error is possible. This chain joins TRBV5-1 and TRBJ2-6; D is tentatively TRBD1 or TRBD2 (6 bases each). The CDR3 is made up of 18 amino acids. Germline V gives CDR1 SGHRS, CDR2 YFSETQ. Here the CDR3 reads CASSLVRQGRWGANLLTF. The CDR3, as DNA: TGCGCCAGCAGCTTGGTTCGGCAGGGAAGATGGGGGGCCAACCTCCTGACTTTC.

This clonotype was seen repeatedly, ten times or more. The chain recombines TRBV2 with TRBJ1-5, with D possibly matching TRBD1 (5 bases). The V gene lost 6 bases and the J gene lost 3 bases, with 12 bases spanning the gap. The CDR3 length is 14 residues. In germline, CDR1 is SNHLY, CDR2 FYNNEI. The CDR3 DNA reads as TGTGCCAGCAGAACCGAGGGGTACAATCAGCCCCAGCATTTT. The encoded protein is CASRTEGYNQPQHF.